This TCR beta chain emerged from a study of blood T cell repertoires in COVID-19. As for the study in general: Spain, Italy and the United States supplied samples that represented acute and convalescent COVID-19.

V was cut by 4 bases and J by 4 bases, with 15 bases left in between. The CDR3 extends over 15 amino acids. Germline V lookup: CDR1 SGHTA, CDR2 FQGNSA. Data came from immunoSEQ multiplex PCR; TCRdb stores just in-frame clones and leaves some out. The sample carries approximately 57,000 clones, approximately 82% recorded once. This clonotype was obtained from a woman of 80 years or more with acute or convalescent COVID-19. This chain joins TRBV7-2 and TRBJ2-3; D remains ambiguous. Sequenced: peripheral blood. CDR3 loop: CASSSGLMVSDTQYF. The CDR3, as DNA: TGTGCCAGCAGCTCTGGCCTGATGGTGTCAGATACGCAGTATTTT.